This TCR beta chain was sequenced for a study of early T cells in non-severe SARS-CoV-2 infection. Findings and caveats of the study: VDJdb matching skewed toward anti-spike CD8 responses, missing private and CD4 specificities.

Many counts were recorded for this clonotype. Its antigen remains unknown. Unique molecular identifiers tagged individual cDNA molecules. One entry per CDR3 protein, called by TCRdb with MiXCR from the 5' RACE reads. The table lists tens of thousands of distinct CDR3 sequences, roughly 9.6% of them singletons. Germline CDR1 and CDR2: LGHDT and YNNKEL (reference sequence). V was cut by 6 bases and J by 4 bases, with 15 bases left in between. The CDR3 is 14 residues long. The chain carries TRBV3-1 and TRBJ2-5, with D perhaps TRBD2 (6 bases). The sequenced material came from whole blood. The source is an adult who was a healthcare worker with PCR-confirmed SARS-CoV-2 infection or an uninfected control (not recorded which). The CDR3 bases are TGTGCCAGCAGTTACGGGAGTCCGGCAGAGACCCAGTACTTC. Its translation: CASSYGSPAETQYF.